This TCR beta chain was sequenced for a study of blood T cell repertoires in COVID-19. Across the study: Sites across the United States, Italy and Spain contributed samples from acute and convalescent COVID-19.

How the authors handled the data: Amplified reference gene primers provided the basis for estimating nucleated cell counts. Some clones are missing from TCRdb's copy, which holds only in-frame ones; the method was immunoSEQ multiplex PCR. The D gene and trimming were derived from the DNA, and the V and J assignments and clone size from that table. Of about half a million clones listed, 80% to 90% are singletons. The germline gives CDR1 LNHNV, CDR2 YYDKDF (reference sequence). The CDR3 has 14 amino acids. The trim removed 3 bases at V and 3 bases at J, leaving 4 bases unmatched. The sequenced sample consisted of peripheral blood. The V gene is TRBV15, the J gene TRBJ2-7, with 8 bases lining up with TRBD1. The clonotype was recovered from a human donor in a cohort sampled during active COVID-19. The CDR3 loop is CATSRDREGYEQYF. CDR3 DNA sequence: TGTGCCACCAGCAGGGACAGGGAAGGCTACGAGCAGTACTTC.